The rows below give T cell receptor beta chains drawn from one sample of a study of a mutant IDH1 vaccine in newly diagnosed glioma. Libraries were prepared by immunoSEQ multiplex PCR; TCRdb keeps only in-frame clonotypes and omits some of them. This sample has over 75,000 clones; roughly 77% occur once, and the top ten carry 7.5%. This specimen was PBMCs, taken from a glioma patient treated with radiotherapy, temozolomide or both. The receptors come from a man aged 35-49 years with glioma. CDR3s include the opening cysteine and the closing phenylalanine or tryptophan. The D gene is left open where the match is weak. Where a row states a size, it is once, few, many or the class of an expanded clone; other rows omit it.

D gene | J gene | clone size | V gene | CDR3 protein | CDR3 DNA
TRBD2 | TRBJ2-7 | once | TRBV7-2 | CASSLRSSGFRYEQYF | TGTGCCAGCAGCTTACGCAGTAGCGGGTTCCGCTACGAGCAGTACTTC
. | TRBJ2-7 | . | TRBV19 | CASTSRGPYEQYF | TGTGCCAGTACCTCCCGTGGGCCCTACGAGCAGTACTTC
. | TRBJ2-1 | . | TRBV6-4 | CASSDIHGLSSYNEQFF | TGTGCCAGCAGTGACATTCACGGCTTAAGCTCCTACAATGAGCAGTTCTTC
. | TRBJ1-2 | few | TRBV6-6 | CASGGFNYGYTF | TGTGCCAGTGGTGGTTTCAACTATGGCTACACCTTC
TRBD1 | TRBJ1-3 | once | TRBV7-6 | CASSLGTGGGNTIYF | TGTGCCAGCAGCTTAGGGACAGGGGGAGGAAACACCATATATTTT
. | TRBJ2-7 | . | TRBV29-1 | CSVVAPSRRGYEQYF | TGCAGCGTTGTTGCCCCTTCTCGACGAGGCTACGAGCAGTACTTC
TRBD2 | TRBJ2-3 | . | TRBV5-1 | CASSGGRVSTDTQYF | TGCGCCAGCAGCGGCGGGAGGGTTAGCACAGATACGCAGTATTTT
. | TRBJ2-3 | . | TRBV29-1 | CSVDTGLTDTQYF | TGCAGCGTTGATACCGGGCTCACAGATACGCAGTATTTT
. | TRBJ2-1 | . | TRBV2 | CASSEAVEQFF | TGTGCCAGCAGTGAAGCGGTGGAGCAGTTCTTC
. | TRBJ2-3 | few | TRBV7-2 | CASSFRTGTDTQYF | TGTGCCAGCAGCTTCAGAACAGGAACAGATACGCAGTATTTT
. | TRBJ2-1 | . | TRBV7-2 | CASSLRGTNYNEQFF | TGTGCCAGCAGCTTACGCGGGACCAATTACAATGAGCAGTTCTTC
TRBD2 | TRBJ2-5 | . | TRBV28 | CASSRRLAGGRQETQYF | TGTGCCAGCAGCCGCCGACTAGCGGGAGGGCGCCAAGAGACCCAGTACTTC
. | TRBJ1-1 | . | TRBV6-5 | CASEAVGMNTEAFF | TGTGCCAGCGAGGCCGTCGGAATGAACACTGAAGCTTTCTTT
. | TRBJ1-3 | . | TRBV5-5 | CASSLVGHSGNTIYF | TGTGCCAGCAGCTTGGTGGGACACTCTGGAAACACCATATATTTT
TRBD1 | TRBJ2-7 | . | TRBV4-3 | CASSQGQGQSYEQYF | TGCGCCAGCAGCCAAGGACAGGGGCAGTCCTACGAGCAGTACTTC
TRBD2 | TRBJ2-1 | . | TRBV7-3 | CASSLAASGGGEQFF | TGTGCCAGCAGCTTAGCAGCTAGCGGGGGAGGTGAGCAGTTCTTC